Here is one T cell receptor (beta chain) with its context. This clone was seen a few times. Its antigen remains undetermined. No base-level quality is on record; no much larger clone is a single base apart. Healthy HIV-negative adults with no recently reported acute infections or vaccinations were included as donors. Every donor was a Caucasian adult residing in Nashville, Tennessee, USA. Magnetic negative selection was used to enrich CD4+ T cells, after which naive cells were positively selected on CD45RA and the negative fraction became the memory subset. Blood was collected by leukapheresis, and PBMCs were isolated by Ficoll-Histopaque density gradient centrifugation and then cryopreserved in liquid nitrogen vapor phase. Purity and quantity of every magnetically sorted T cell population were checked by analytical flow cytometry. Genomic DNA was isolated from every sorted fraction and measured by UV absorbance on a Nanodrop 2000c.

Using the deep immunoSEQ assay, multiplex PCR amplified TCR CDR3 regions from genomic DNA. Extracted genomic DNA from each cell subset was spread evenly across all wells of several immunoSEQ 96-well plates, with each plate serving as a replicate. For sorted subsets, each replicate PCR was loaded with approximately 190 ng genomic DNA, equivalent to 30,000 or so T cell genomes. The purified libraries were quantified using a Qubit 3.0 fluorometer, sized with a Bioanalyzer 2100, and then quantified again using the KAPA Library Quantification kit. A separate single-read 150-cycle Illumina NextSeq 550 flow cell was used to sequence each immunoSEQ 96-well plate. In the original analysis: Because the immunoSEQ output held only junctional sequences and lacked quality scores, the filtering could not match the filtering applied to full-length reads. Sequences were annotated with PyIR, a Python wrapper for IgBLAST v1.9, and V/J genes and CDR3 were assigned using IMGT germline references. Any read was removed if the V/J assignment was weak (E-value above 1e-6), the CDR3 was missing, or the read contained stop codons, out-of-frame junctions, or ambiguous translated residues. A V3J clonotype was defined by an identical inferred V gene, J gene, and CDR3 amino acid sequence. The percentage overlap between two repertoires was calculated by dividing the number of shared unique clonotypes by the size of the smaller repertoire. Three approaches were used to assess repertoire richness: RTK rarefaction, the Chao1 estimator, and Recon v2.1 estimates of unobserved clonotypes. Generation probabilities for all TCRbeta clonotypes obtained by the gDNA method from four donors were computed using OLGA. TCRdb stores this immuneACCESS table with in-frame sequences only. Part of the clones is absent; in the studies checked, under half of the shortfall reflects unresolved V genes, and no reason is known for the rest. The V and J calls and clone size were taken over from that table, and D and trimming were inferred from the DNA. The sample table holds roughly 1 million clones, of which about 70% were seen once. Together, the top ten hold approximately 1.5% of the sample.

The sample is drawn from a study of shared clonotypes between healthy human individuals (dated by TCRdb to about 2020). About the investigation overall: The cohort comprised two women and three men aged 18 to 49 years. For each donor, CD4 naive and CD4 memory were each run on three plates, CD8 naive on two plates, and CD8 memory on one plate. The study deeply sequenced blood TCR repertoires of five healthy adults to estimate repertoire size and the extent of clonotype sharing between individuals. To increase sequencing depth and limit assay-specific biases, TCR repertoire library preparation and sequencing were carried out by different laboratories using diverse techniques. Each donor's leukapheresis produced roughly between roughly 0.94 and 9.5 billion PBMCs. General study outcomes and caveats: Pairwise subsampling led to the expectation that sequencing depth would affect the degree of clonotype sharing among donors. Because the study included a small number of donors, the genetic and exposure-history diversity represented was limited. Rarefaction of sorted-subset datasets indicated incomplete sequencing despite the large sequencing depth. Compared with non-shared clonotypes, the clonotypes found in all four sorted-subset donors had higher generation probabilities. Naive subsets generally had larger estimated clonotype richness than memory subsets. Sharing across a handful of donors was observed for about 5% of naive CD4, over 3% of naive CD8, about 2.3% of memory CD4, and approximately 0.41% of memory CD8 clonotypes. Only blood was sampled, and tissue TCR repertoires likely differ from those in blood.

From a lookup of the germline V gene (reference sequence), CDR1 and CDR2 are MNHNY and SVGAGI. CDR3 length: 15 amino acids, cysteine to phenylalanine. The retained sequence is limited to the CDR3, 45 bases, with the frame set at the first base. V trim: 6 bases; J trim: 4 bases; unmatched bases: 11. Sample: memory CD4+ T cells sorted from blood. What the cell subset or site label conveys for this sample: CD45RA-negative fraction. The rearrangement joined TRBV6-6 to TRBJ1-1, and TRBD1 matches 7 of the central bases. The TCR originated in a young man in good health. The CDR3 is CASRDRPEGATEAFF. The nucleotide sequence reads TGTGCCAGCAGGGACCGCCCGGAGGGGGCCACTGAAGCTTTCTTT.